These 6 T cell receptor beta chains were sequenced from one sample in a study of T cell responses to AZD1222 COVID-19 vaccine. Sequencing was performed with immunoSEQ multiplex PCR; in TCRdb, only in-frame clones are kept and a portion is missing. The repertoire consists of about 78,000 clones, with roughly 87% occurring once and the leading ten covering over 20%. Sample: peripheral blood, taken on day 0 of AZD1222 vaccination. The receptors stem from an adult in good health.

The chain links TRBV5-1 to TRBJ2-2, with 8 bases aligning to TRBD2. The germline CDR1 and CDR2 sequences are SGHRS and YFSETQ. Trimming took 1 base from V and 4 from J; bases not matched to a gene: 6. This CDR3 comprises 16 residues. CDR3 bases: TGCGCCAGCAGCTTGATGGTCCGGGAGGGCACCGGGGAGCTGTTTTTT. Translating it yields CASSLMVREGTGELFF.

The rearrangement uses TRBV5-8 and TRBJ2-1, with 7 bases matching TRBD1. This CDR3 contains 15 residues. Germline V CDR1 and CDR2: SGHTS, YDEGEE. The ends lost 9 bases at V and 5 bases at J; junction bases unmatched: 14. The CDR3 sequence is CAKDRPPSKDNEQFF. CDR3 bases: TGTGCCAAGGACAGGCCCCCCTCTAAGGACAATGAGCAGTTCTTC. The variable domain in full, completed from reference TRBV5-8 and TRBJ2-1, reads EAGVTQSPTHLIKTRGQQATLRCSPISGHTSVYWYQQALGLGLQFLLWYDEGEERNRGNFPPRFSGRQFPNYSSELNVNALELEDSALYLCAKDRPPSKDNEQFFGPGTRLTVL.

The chain links TRBV9 to TRBJ2-3; 8 nucleotides match TRBD2. Per germline, CDR1 SGDLS and CDR2 YYNGEE. V was clipped by 0 bases and J by 2 bases; unmatched bases: 8. The CDR3 sequence is 17 residues long. This chain's CDR3 is CASSVASGSVPTDTQYF. The CDR3 coding sequence is TGTGCCAGCAGCGTAGCCAGCGGGAGTGTCCCCACAGATACGCAGTATTTT.

J is TRBJ2-3 and V is TRBV14, with TRBD2 matching 8 bases. The CDR3 loop spans 21 amino acids. Looked up from germline, CDR1 is SGHDN and CDR2 is FVKESK. Trimming removed 5 bases from V and 2 bases from J; junction bases left unmatched: 24. CDR3 in DNA: TGTGCCAGCAGCTCGTCCCCAGGAGGGGAACGGGGGGGACGCATCACAGATACGCAGTATTTT. Its translation is CASSSSPGGERGGRITDTQYF. The variable domain in full, with the rest retrieved from reference TRBV14 and TRBJ2-3, is EAGVTQFPSHSVIEKGQTVTLRCDPISGHDNLYWYRRVMGKEIKFLLHFVKESKQDESGMPNNRFLAERTGGTYSTLKVQPAELEDSGVYFCASSSSPGGERGGRITDTQYFGPGTRLTVL.

The chain combines TRBV11-2 with TRBJ2-7; possible D gene TRBD1, 5 bases. Germline V CDR1 and CDR2: SGHAT, FQNNGV. Trimming stripped 7 bases from V and 2 bases from J, with 9 bases between. This CDR3 is built from 12 residues. The CDR3 here is CASKGSAYEQYF. CDR3 bases: TGTGCCAGCAAGGGGTCCGCCTACGAGCAGTACTTC.

The rearrangement links TRBV28 to TRBJ2-7, with TRBD2 matching over 8 bases. After removal of 6 bases from V and 0 bases from J, the junction contained 10 bases not matched to a gene. There are 16 residues in the CDR3. CDR1 is MDHEN and CDR2 is SYDVKM in the germline V gene. DNA for the CDR3: TGTGCCAGCAGCTCCCAAGGTAGCGGGAACTCCTACGAGCAGTACTTC. It codes for CASSSQGSGNSYEQYF.